A single sample gave rise to the 27 T cell receptor beta chains below, sequenced in a study of blood T cell repertoires in COVID-19. TCRdb's table, derived via immunoSEQ multiplex PCR, lists solely in-frame clones and lacks some. The data contain some 80,000 clones, just over 85% of them singletons. Source material: peripheral blood. These receptors all come from a woman of 80 years or more in a cohort sampled during active or convalescent COVID-19.

The chain combines TRBV30 with TRBJ2-5; tentatively, D is TRBD1 (6 bases). Trimming stripped 0 bases from V and 5 bases from J, with 16 bases between. From germline, CDR1 is GTSNPN and CDR2 SVGIG (reference sequence). The CDR3 runs 15 residues. The CDR3 sequence is CAWSVPDRIKETQYF. The DNA of the CDR3 is TGTGCCTGGAGTGTACCCGACAGGATAAAGGAGACCCAGTACTTC. Supplemented by reference TRBV30 and TRBJ2-5, the full variable domain reads SQTIHQWPATLVQPVGSPLSLECTVEGTSNPNLYWYRQAAGRGLQLLFYSVGIGQISSEVPQNLSASRPQDRQFILSSKKLLLSDSGFYLCAWSVPDRIKETQYFGPGTRLLVL.

The rearrangement links TRBV18 to TRBJ1-2, with 11 bases identical to TRBD1. The germline CDR1 and CDR2 sequences are KGHSH and LQKENI. The V segment lost 5 bases and the J segment 5 bases; nucleotides outside the gene matches: 4. The CDR3 loop spans 14 amino acids. The CDR3 DNA sequence: TGTGCCAGCTCAGCGGGACAGGGGGAATATGGCTACACCTTC. Its translation is CASSAGQGEYGYTF. Together with reference TRBV18 and TRBJ1-2, the CDR3 gives the full variable domain: NAGVMQNPRHLVRRRGQEARLRCSPMKGHSHVYWYRQLPEEGLKFMVYLQKENIIDESGMPKERFSAEFPKEGPSILRIQQVVRGDSAAYFCASSAGQGEYGYTFGSGTRLTVV.

The chain has TRBV21-1 and TRBJ1-1. TRBV21-1 is a pseudogene. This CDR3 is 16 amino acids long. CDR3 residues: CASSKPMWSLNTEAFF. The CDR3 nucleotides are TGTGCCAGCAGCAAACCTATGTGGTCTTTAAACACTGAAGCTTTCTTT.

The J gene is TRBJ1-6, the V gene TRBV11-1, with a weak D call TRBD1 (6 bases). Germline-derived CDR1 and CDR2 are SGHAT and FQDESV (reference sequence). Trimming took 5 bases from V and 7 from J, leaving 18 bases between them. The CDR3 extends over 16 amino acids. This CDR3 is CASSPGGQYRNSPLHF. The CDR3 DNA reads TGTGCCAGCAGCCCCGGGGGGCAGTACCGCAATTCACCCCTCCACTTT.

The chain joins TRBV11-3 to TRBJ1-2; D is undetermined. The CDR3 has 12 amino acids. The germline V gene encodes CDR1 SGHNT and CDR2 YENEEA. V lost 6 bases and J lost 4, with 9 bases in between. The CDR3 sequence: CASSSGVYGYTF. CDR3 coding DNA: TGTGCCAGCAGTTCTGGAGTCTATGGCTACACCTTC.

V usage is TRBV18 and J usage is TRBJ1-3; D remains unclear. V lost 2 bases, J lost 0 bases, and 14 bases lay in between. CDR1 is KGHSH and CDR2 is LQKENI in the germline V gene. The CDR3 sequence is 17 residues long. CDR3 nucleotide sequence: TGTGCCAGCTCACCATCGGCGGCTCTACTCTCTGGAAACACCATATATTTT. It translates to CASSPSAALLSGNTIYF.

The sample holds one count of this clone. The chain has TRBV5-5 and TRBJ2-4; a possible D gene is TRBD1 (5 bases). Trimming removed 0 bases at V and 3 bases at J, with 19 bases between. This CDR3 spans 18 amino acids. Germline V gene lookup returns CDR1 SGHKS and CDR2 YYEKEE (reference sequence). CDR3 coding DNA: TGTGCCAGCAGCTTGGCCAGTCGGGTAGGGGATGGCAAAAACATTCAGTACTTC. Its protein is CASSLASRVGDGKNIQYF.

The J gene is TRBJ1-5, the V gene TRBV28; 10 nucleotides agree with TRBD1. The CDR3 is 16 residues long. V lost 5 bases and J lost 4; bases outside the gene matches: 8. Germline V gene sequence: CDR1 MDHEN, CDR2 SYDVKM. The CDR3 protein is CASSPSGQGRNQPQHF. The CDR3 DNA follows: TGTGCCAGCAGTCCATCGGGACAGGGGAGGAATCAGCCCCAGCATTTT.

The J gene is TRBJ1-1, the V gene TRBV15, with D uncertain. The CDR3 is 13 residues long. V shed 8 bases and J shed 3 bases, with 13 bases lying between them. The germline V gene has CDR1 LNHNV and CDR2 YYDKDF (reference sequence). The CDR3 protein is CATSVRLDTEAFF. The CDR3 nucleotides are TGTGCCACCTCAGTTCGACTGGACACTGAAGCTTTCTTT. Based on the CDR3 plus reference TRBV15 and TRBJ1-1, the full variable domain is DAMVIQNPRYQVTQFGKPVTLSCSQTLNHNVMYWYQQKSSQAPKLLFHYYDKDFNNEADTPDNFQSRRPNTSFCFLDIRSPGLGDTAMYLCATSVRLDTEAFFGQGTRLTVV.

The chain joins TRBV7-3 to TRBJ2-3, with D possibly being TRBD1 (5 bases). V was clipped by 6 bases and J by 2 bases, with 6 bases between them. CDR1 is SGHTA and CDR2 is FQGTGA in the germline V gene. The CDR3 runs to 12 residues. This CDR3 reads CASRGLTDTQYF. As DNA, the CDR3 is TGTGCCAGCAGGGGGCTCACAGATACGCAGTATTTT.

This chain links TRBV28 with TRBJ1-6; the D gene is possibly TRBD1 (5 bases). V gave up 3 bases and J gave up 9 bases, with 15 bases separating them. Per the germline V gene, CDR1 is MDHEN and CDR2 is SYDVKM. This CDR3 contains 15 residues. CDR3 amino acids: CASSLGSGVVSPLHF. The DNA for the CDR3 is TGTGCCAGCAGTTTGGGATCGGGGGTGGTTTCACCCCTCCACTTT.

The gene calls are TRBV14 and TRBJ2-1; D gene ambiguous. This CDR3 has 11 amino acids. The germline V gene encodes CDR1 SGHDN and CDR2 FVKESK. The V and J ends lost 4 bases and 7 bases respectively, with 5 bases between them. This CDR3 is CASSLNNEQFF. CDR3 coding DNA: TGTGCCAGCAGCCTAAATAATGAGCAGTTCTTC.

The gene calls are TRBV2 and TRBJ1-2; no clear D. The germline CDR1 and CDR2 sequences are SNHLY and FYNNEI. The CDR3 length is 10 residues. Trimming shortened V by 8 bases and J by 7 bases, and 8 bases separated the two germline ends. CDR3 coding DNA: TGTGCCAGCTCGGCGGGTGGCTACACCTTC. This gives the protein CASSAGGYTF. Full variable domain (rest looked up from reference TRBV2 and TRBJ1-2): EPEVTQTPSHQVTQMGQEVILRCVPISNHLYFYWYRQILGQKVEFLVSFYNNEISEKSEIFDDQFSVERPDGSNFTLKIRSTKLEDSAMYFCASSAGGYTFGSGTRLTVV.

The J gene is TRBJ2-2, the V gene TRBV5-4, with 9 bases identical to TRBD2. The germline gives CDR1 SGHNT, CDR2 YYREEE (reference sequence). The CDR3 sequence is 16 residues long. V lost 4 bases, J lost 10 bases, and 14 bases stayed unmatched. In DNA form, the CDR3 reads TGTGCCAGCAGCCCCGGGGTAGCGGGGGCCATTGCGGAGCTGTTTTTT. Residues: CASSPGVAGAIAELFF.

The chain uses TRBV30 and TRBJ1-1; D ambiguous. Germline V gives CDR1 GTSNPN, CDR2 SVGIG (reference sequence). CDR3 length: 11 amino acids. V shed 1 base and J shed 9 bases, with 9 bases lying between them. CDR3 amino acids: CAWSAGLKAFF. The CDR3 nucleotides are TGTGCCTGGAGTGCCGGGTTGAAAGCTTTCTTT.

J is TRBJ1-2 and V is TRBV5-1, with unresolved D. The CDR3 spans 13 residues. V shed 4 bases and J shed 10 bases, with 17 bases lying between them. Germline V gene lookup returns CDR1 SGHRS and CDR2 YFSETQ. DNA for the CDR3: TGCGCCAGCAGCCCAAATAGGGAGGAGGCCTACACCTTC. Residues: CASSPNREEAYTF.

This chain links TRBV11-1 with TRBJ2-5, with TRBD2 as a possible D gene (6 bases). CDR3 length: 13 residues. V was pared by 5 bases and J by 2 bases, with 9 bases between. The germline CDR1 and CDR2 sequences are SGHAT and FQDESV (reference sequence). The CDR3 spells CASSQGLQETQYF. CDR3 nucleotide sequence: TGTGCCAGCAGCCAGGGACTGCAAGAGACCCAGTACTTC.

The V call is TRBV11-3, the J call TRBJ1-1; 11 bases line up with TRBD1. The CDR3 extends over 17 amino acids. Trimming removed 0 bases from V and 0 bases from J; junction bases left unmatched: 3. The germline V gene has CDR1 SGHNT and CDR2 YENEEA. The CDR3 nucleotides are TGTGCCAGCAGCTTAGATGGACAGGGGGCGATGAACACTGAAGCTTTCTTT. Its translation is CASSLDGQGAMNTEAFF.

The V call is TRBV11-2, the J call TRBJ2-2; D remains unclear. Germline CDR1 reads SGHAT; CDR2 reads FQNNGV. V lost 2 bases, J lost 3 bases, and 7 bases lay in between. The CDR3 is 14 residues long. The CDR3 reads CASSLRVYTGELFF. The DNA of the CDR3 is TGTGCCAGCAGCTTACGCGTGTACACCGGGGAGCTGTTTTTT.

The chain uses TRBV6-5 and TRBJ2-1; D is perhaps TRBD1 (5 bases). There are 12 residues in the CDR3. Trimming removed 6 bases at V and 8 bases at J, with 11 bases between. CDR1 and CDR2 (germline): MNHEY, SVGAGI. In DNA form, the CDR3 reads TGTGCCAGCAGCAGGGTAGGGGATGAGCAGTTCTTC. Translating it yields CASSRVGDEQFF.

The chain combines TRBV5-8 with TRBJ2-7, with D maybe TRBD2 (5 bases). This CDR3 has 13 amino acids. Germline V gives CDR1 SGHTS, CDR2 YDEGEE. The germline V and J ends were trimmed by 4 bases and 0 bases, with 8 bases remaining between them. CDR3 sequence: CASSRRNSYEQYV. CDR3 DNA sequence: TGTGCCAGCAGCAGGAGGAACTCCTACGAGCAGTACGTC.

The rearrangement links TRBV5-1 to TRBJ2-3, with unresolved D. The germline CDR1 and CDR2 sequences are SGHRS and YFSETQ. The CDR3 extends over 12 amino acids. The germline V and J ends were trimmed by 0 bases and 13 bases, with 12 bases remaining between them. The CDR3 loop is CASSLARDREYF. CDR3 bases: TGCGCCAGCAGCTTGGCCCGAGATCGAGAGTATTTT.

The gene calls are TRBV7-8 and TRBJ1-3; 7 bases agree with TRBD1. Losses at the gene ends were 6 bases for V and 0 bases for J; bases not matched to a gene: 5. Germline V lookup: CDR1 SGHVS, CDR2 FQNEAQ. The CDR3 spans 15 residues. CDR3 sequence: CASRRTGLSGNTIYF. CDR3 nucleotide sequence: TGTGCCAGCAGAAGGACAGGTCTCTCTGGAAACACCATATATTTT. Full variable domain (outside the CDR3, taken from reference TRBV7-8 and TRBJ1-3): GAGVSQSPRYKVAKRGQDVALRCDPISGHVSLFWYQQALGQGPEFLTYFQNEAQLDKSGLPSDRFFAERPEGSVSTLKIQRTQQEDSAVYLCASRRTGLSGNTIYFGEGSWLTVV.

This clone was observed a few times. V usage is TRBV27 and J usage is TRBJ1-6, with 11 bases identical to TRBD1. J gave up 8 bases and V 3 bases, and 3 bases lay outside the gene matches. CDR1 and CDR2 (germline): MNHEY, SMNVEV (reference sequence). This CDR3 comprises 15 residues. The CDR3 here is CASSLGTGGDSPLHF. The CDR3 region has the DNA TGTGCCAGCAGTTTGGGGACAGGGGGGGATTCACCCCTCCACTTT.

The chain employs TRBV5-1 and TRBJ1-6; 8 bases are a match to TRBD1. The germline V gene encodes CDR1 SGHRS and CDR2 YFSETQ. The V and J ends lost 6 bases and 7 bases, in that order; junction bases with no gene match: 9. The CDR3 length is 15 residues. The CDR3 DNA reads TGCGCCAGCACCGCCCGACAGGGGACGAATTCACCCCTCCACTTT. As protein: CASTARQGTNSPLHF.

This chain links TRBV27 with TRBJ1-2; 10 bases line up with TRBD1. V shed 2 bases and J 7 bases; nucleotides not matched to a gene: 13. This CDR3 has 17 amino acids. Germline CDR1 is MNHEY and CDR2 is SMNVEV (reference sequence). The CDR3 reads CASSLNRQGARISGYTF. CDR3 bases: TGTGCCAGCAGTTTAAATAGACAGGGGGCGCGAATTTCTGGCTACACCTTC.

This chain links TRBV7-8 with TRBJ2-4; D is possibly TRBD2 (6 bases). The V end lost 0 bases, the J end lost 9 bases, and 15 bases lay between the germline ends. The V gene's germline CDR1 is SGHVS and CDR2 FQNEAQ. This CDR3 is 15 amino acids long. The CDR3 here is CASSLAGLQGGIQYF. In DNA, the CDR3 is TGTGCCAGCAGCTTAGCCGGACTTCAGGGAGGCATTCAGTACTTC.